This T cell receptor (beta chain) was retrieved from a study of shared clonotypes between healthy human individuals. Study details: Each donor had three CD4 naive, three CD4 memory, two CD8 naive and one CD8 memory plate. Whole-study results and caveats: Memory subsets generally showed lower estimated richness than naive subsets.

A note on this clone: No antigen is known for it.

Sequencing was performed with immunoSEQ multiplex PCR; in TCRdb, only in-frame clones are kept and a portion is missing. This sample has roughly 2,000,000 clones, with less than 95% found just once. Naive CD8 cells lacked CD45RO, underwent positive selection for CCR7 and left out terminally differentiated effector memory CD45RA+ cells. Donors had no recently reported acute infections or vaccinations and were HIV-negative. Adults of Caucasian background living in Nashville, Tennessee made up all donors. Trimming cost V 1 base and J 6 bases, with 4 bases left between them. Germline CDR1 is PRHDT and CDR2 is FYEKMQ (reference sequence). The CDR3 runs 11 residues.

This sequence originates from a man aged 18 to 35 in good health. Material for sequencing was naive CD8+ T cells sorted from blood. The chain combines TRBV13 with TRBJ2-7; D gene ambiguous. For the CDR3, the DNA is TGTGCCAGCAGCTTAGATTCCGAGCAGTACTTC. This sequence encodes CASSLDSEQYF.